A selection of T cell receptor beta chains follows, all from one sample in a study of radiation and T cells in renal cell carcinoma. Clones were read by immunoSEQ multiplex PCR, and TCRdb kept only the in-frame ones, dropping some. Here the sample spans about 83,000 clones, 83% being singletons. Sequenced here: blood, sampled from a patient whose treatment included radiotherapy and nephrectomy. Source of these receptors: a woman aged 60-75 years with renal cell carcinoma. Both conserved end residues are trimmed from each CDR3.

TRBV4-1 | 16 | ASSQTSRLAGGTNEQF
TRBV2 | 13 | ASRAGTGKQETQY
TRBV2 | 11 | ASRRPGNQPQH
TRBV4-2 | 13 | ASSQVATFNNEQF
TRBV4-2 | 13 | ASSHTSGSYNEQF
TRBV2 | 12 | ASRGTSGVGELF
TRBV19 | 9 | ASSMGEKLF
TRBV5-6 | 12 | ASSWGRSNQPQH
TRBV7-2 | 12 | ASSLPLDTDTQY
TRBV28 | 14 | ASRGAGLGSNQPQH
TRBV28 | 14 | ASSSLAGKSTDTQY
TRBV29-1 | 12 | SVEIRGEADTQY
TRBV6-5 | 13 | ASSSPGRGKGEQY
TRBV5-1 | 13 | ASSLAGGREETQY
TRBV5-5 | 12 | ASSHGRGVYEQY
TRBV7-9 | 13 | ASSPRQLMNTEAF
TRBV6-6 | 11 | ASNGRQGGGYT
TRBV4-1 | 12 | ASSQAGQGYEQY
TRBV2 | 13 | ASTGGHFYNSPLH
TRBV6-4 | 11 | ASSERENTEAF
TRBV18 | 15 | ASSRSPQGGTNEKLF
TRBV19 | 14 | ASSTLNRGIYNEQF
TRBV7-9 | 15 | ASSLAFDITTSNEQF
TRBV6-5 | 13 | ASSWDRDNHSPLH
TRBV7-6 | 19 | ASSLGLTSVEKFNSYNEQF
TRBV7-2 | 13 | ASSLEGGPHNEQF
TRBV6-6 | 13 | ASSSMTGNNYGYT
TRBV7-3 | 12 | ASSLGTGNTEAF
TRBV10-3 | 14 | AISDPRAGVAYEQY
TRBV2 | 12 | ASTTGTNTDTQY
TRBV5-4 | 12 | ASSPRTGEYEQY
TRBV11-2 | 13 | ASSSFPGEGKDQY
TRBV19 | 13 | ASSPPGPNTGELF
TRBV19 | 11 | ASSWGQTYGYT
TRBV7-3 | 10 | ASSLMGGTQY
TRBV19 | 14 | ASRESGSGQQETQY
TRBV4-2 | 12 | ASGRNAGTDTQY
TRBV5-1 | 13 | ASRLDVRGGAGAF
TRBV27 | 15 | ASSFRGQGAVNYGYT
TRBV6-1 | 13 | ASSEAGSLPYEQY
TRBV19 | 17 | ASSIDSSPTDTVKNIQY
TRBV14 | 11 | ASRGQGRTEAF
TRBV28 | 12 | ASTLTAVKETQY
TRBV9 | 11 | ASSVGGSNEQY
TRBV7-3 | 12 | ASSLGRGRNEQF
TRBV7-9 | 16 | ASSLGDFTTLVQETQY
TRBV7-6 | 16 | ASSLDGQGDPFNYGYT
TRBV4-1 | 12 | ASSQDPGSYEQY
TRBV2 | 14 | ASSDLLDFYTGELF
TRBV6-5 | 13 | ASSYSGRASYEQY
TRBV7-9 | 12 | ASSLQGEGSPLH
TRBV28 | 12 | ASSSPGQAYEQY
TRBV27 | 14 | ASKMRWETGRAEAF